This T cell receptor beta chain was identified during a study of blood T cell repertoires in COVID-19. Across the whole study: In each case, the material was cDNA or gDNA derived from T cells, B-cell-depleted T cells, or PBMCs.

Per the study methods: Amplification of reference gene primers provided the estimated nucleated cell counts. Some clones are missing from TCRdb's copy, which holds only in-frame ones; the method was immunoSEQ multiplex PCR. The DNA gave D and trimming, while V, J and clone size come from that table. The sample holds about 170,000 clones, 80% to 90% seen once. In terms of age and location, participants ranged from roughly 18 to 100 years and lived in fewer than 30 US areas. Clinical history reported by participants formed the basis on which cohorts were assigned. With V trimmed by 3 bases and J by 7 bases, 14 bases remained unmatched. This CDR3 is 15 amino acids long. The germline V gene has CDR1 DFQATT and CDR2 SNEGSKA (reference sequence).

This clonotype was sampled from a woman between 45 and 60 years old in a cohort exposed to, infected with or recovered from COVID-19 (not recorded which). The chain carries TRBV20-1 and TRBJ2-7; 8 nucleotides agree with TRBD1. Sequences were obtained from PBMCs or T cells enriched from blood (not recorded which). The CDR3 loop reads CSASLSSGGSREQYF. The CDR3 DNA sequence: TGCAGTGCTAGTTTGAGTTCAGGGGGCTCGAGGGAGCAGTACTTC.